This entry concerns a single T cell receptor beta chain. These data belong to a study of shared clonotypes between healthy human individuals. The CDR3 length is 16 residues. Germline V CDR1 and CDR2: SGHVT, SQSDAQ. J lost 2 bases, V lost 0 bases, and 1 base had no gene match. Researchers ran the assay at a deep level. Here immunoSEQ multiplex PCR was the method, and the copy in TCRdb shows in-frame clones only, minus some. There are about 960,000 clones in the sample; 60% to 85% occur only once, and over 1.3% lies in the top ten. Specimen: memory CD4+ T cells sorted from blood. The subset was: CD45RA-negative fraction. This chain joins TRBV7-4 and TRBJ1-5; 10 positions match TRBD1. This TCR derives from a man aged 18 to 30 in good health. The CDR3 coding sequence is TGTGCCAGCAGCTTAGCCGGGACAGGGGGCAATCAGCCCCAGCATTTT. Encoded protein: CASSLAGTGGNQPQHF.